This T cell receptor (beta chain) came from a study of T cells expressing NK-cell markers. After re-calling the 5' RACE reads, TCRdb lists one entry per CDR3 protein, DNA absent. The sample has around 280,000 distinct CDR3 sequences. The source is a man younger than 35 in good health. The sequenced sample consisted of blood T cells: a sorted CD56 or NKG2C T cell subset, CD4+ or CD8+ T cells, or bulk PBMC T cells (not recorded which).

The CDR3 sequence is CASSFSWASRDISYNEQFF. The rearrangement links TRBV7-6 to TRBJ2-1; the TCRdb D gene call, TRBD2, has no DNA to confirm it. The CDR3 has 19 residues. The germline V gene has CDR1 SGHVS and CDR2 FNYEAQ.